This TCR beta chain stems from a study of cytomegalovirus exposure and HLA in healthy donors. General study results and limits: Most sequenced TCRs were rare (though some public TCRs occurred in many donors). A list of about 180 TCR beta chains associated with cytomegalovirus was given.

Vbeta (60) and Jbeta (13) primers were used in the PCR. The assay was immunoSEQ multiplex PCR, and TCRdb's table has in-frame clones only and misses some. The sample lists over 55,000 clones, about 89% occurring once. This clone was observed a handful of times. Antigen specificity is unknown. Germline CDR1 SQVTM, CDR2 ANQGSEA. V was clipped by 3 bases and J by 1 base, with 18 bases between them. The CDR3 is 16 residues long. This TCR came from a man younger than 35 in good health and CMV-seronegative. V and J are TRBV29-1 and TRBJ1-2; D is undetermined. The sample consisted of PBMCs. The CDR3: CSVDKVGRDLNYGYTF. CDR3 coding DNA: TGCAGCGTTGATAAAGTGGGCAGAGACCTTAACTATGGCTACACCTTC.